These T cell receptor beta chains were read from a single sample in a study of blood T cell repertoires in COVID-19. Repertoires were generated with immunoSEQ multiplex PCR, while TCRdb's copy carries only in-frame clones and drops some. This sample has some 98,000 clones, with 82% found just once. Sequenced material: peripheral blood. Receptor source: a man aged 65 to 85 with active or convalescent COVID-19. CDR3s include the opening cysteine and the closing phenylalanine or tryptophan. The D gene is left open where the match is weak. Size values are once, few and many counts, or a class for expanded clones, and some rows have none.

j_call	d_call	clone_size	v_call	cdr3_nt	cdr3_aa
TRBJ1-5	TRBD1	.	TRBV27	TGTGCCAGCAAACGTCAGGGGGATAGGGATCAGCCCCAGCATTTT	CASKRQGDRDQPQHF
TRBJ1-5	.	.	TRBV7-9	TGTGCCAGCAGTTTAGGCGATCGGCAGGGAGGCCAGCCCCAGCATTTT	CASSLGDRQGGQPQHF
TRBJ2-7	.	.	TRBV11-2	TGTGCCAGCAGCCCAGTAAAGACTGACCGTTTGCAGTACTTC	CASSPVKTDRLQYF
TRBJ2-1	TRBD1	.	TRBV7-9	TGTGCCAGCAGCCTCCGACAGGGGGCTATTGATGAGCAGTTCTTC	CASSLRQGAIDEQFF
TRBJ1-2	.	.	TRBV4-3	TGCGCCAGCAGCCAAGATCGCGGCAACTATGGCTACACCTTC	CASSQDRGNYGYTF
TRBJ2-3	.	.	TRBV19	TGTGCCAGTAGTACGGATGGAGGGGATACGCAGTATTTT	CASSTDGGDTQYF
TRBJ1-2	.	few	TRBV30	TGTGCCTGGAGTCGTGACAGGCCGCGGGGCTACACCTTC	CAWSRDRPRGYTF
TRBJ2-7	TRBD2	.	TRBV4-1	TGCGCCAGCAGCCAAGACGCTAGCGGGGGAACTACCTACGAGCAGTACTTC	CASSQDASGGTTYEQYF
TRBJ1-2	TRBD1	few	TRBV7-9	TGTGCCAGCACTTTAGGACAGGGGTCGGACGGCTACACCTTC	CASTLGQGSDGYTF
TRBJ2-1	.	.	TRBV29-1	TGCAGTCCTCGGGTAGCCTTAGTGCAGTTCTTC	CSPRVALVQFF
TRBJ2-1	.	.	TRBV28	TGTGCCAGCAGTTTACTAGATAGCTCCTACAATGAGCAGTTCTTC	CASSLLDSSYNEQFF
TRBJ1-2	TRBD1	.	TRBV20-1	TGCAGTGCTAGTAACGGACAGGGGGCGTCAGGCTATGGCTACACCTTC	CSASNGQGASGYGYTF
TRBJ1-1	.	.	TRBV10-3	TGTGCCACAATATCCACAGGGAACACTGAAGCTTTCTTT	CATISTGNTEAFF
TRBJ2-3	.	.	TRBV27	TGTGCCAGCAGGCGGGACGGAACGACAGATACGCAGTATTTT	CASRRDGTTDTQYF
TRBJ1-2	.	.	TRBV29-1	TGCAGCGGATACTACCCCGCTAACTATGGCTACACCTTC	CSGYYPANYGYTF
TRBJ1-1	TRBD1	once	TRBV19	TGTGCCAGTAGTCTAACGACAGGCAGGGGGACTGAAGCTTTCTTT	CASSLTTGRGTEAFF
TRBJ1-3	TRBD1	.	TRBV7-9	TGTGCCAGCAGCTTACCCCCCCAGGGGGCTGGAAACACCATATATTTT	CASSLPPQGAGNTIYF